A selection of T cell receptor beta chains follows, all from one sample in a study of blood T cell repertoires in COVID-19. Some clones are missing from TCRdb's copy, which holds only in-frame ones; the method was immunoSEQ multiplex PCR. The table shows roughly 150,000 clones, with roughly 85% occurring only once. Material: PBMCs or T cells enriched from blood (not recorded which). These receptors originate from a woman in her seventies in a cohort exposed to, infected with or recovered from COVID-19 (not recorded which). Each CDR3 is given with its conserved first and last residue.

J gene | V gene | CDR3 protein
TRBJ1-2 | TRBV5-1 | CASSPTGGADGYTF
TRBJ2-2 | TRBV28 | CASRPSGRNTGELFF
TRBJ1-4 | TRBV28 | CASSPYPQATNEKLFF
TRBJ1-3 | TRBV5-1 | CASSFGTGPNTIYF
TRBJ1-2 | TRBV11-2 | CASSFPQGVSYGYTF
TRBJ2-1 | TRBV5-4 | CASSLNTGVNEQFF
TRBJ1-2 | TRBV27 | CASRRTGDYGYTF
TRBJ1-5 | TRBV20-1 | CSASPDPDQPQHF
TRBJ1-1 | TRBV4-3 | CASSQDLLLNTEAFF
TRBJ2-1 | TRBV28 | CASSTQGAGFRNEQFF
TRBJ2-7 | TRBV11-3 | CASSLDGGTSEYEQYF
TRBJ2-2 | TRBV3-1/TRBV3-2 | CASSQGGYTGELFF
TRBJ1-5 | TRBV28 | CASDGDDYLTDF
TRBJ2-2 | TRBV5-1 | CASSANSGATGELFF
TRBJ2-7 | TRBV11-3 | CASSLARGTISTYEQYF
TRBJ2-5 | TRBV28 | CASTPGLAQETQYF
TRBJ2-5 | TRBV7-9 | CASTGLAGGQETQYF
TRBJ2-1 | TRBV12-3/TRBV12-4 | CASSLQGAGEQFF
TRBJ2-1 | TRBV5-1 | CASSLGPTVDNEQFF